Shown below are 14 T cell receptor beta chains from a single sample sequenced in a study of blood T cell repertoires in COVID-19. The table came from immunoSEQ multiplex PCR; TCRdb's copy has only in-frame clones and leaves some out. The repertoire holds 300,000 to 400,000 clones, with about 91% as singletons. The sequenced sample was peripheral blood. These receptors all come from a man younger than 40 with COVID-19, enrolled during active disease.

V is TRBV11-2 and J is TRBJ1-1; D perhaps matches TRBD1 (6 bases). The ends were cut back, 4 bases at V and 5 bases at J, with 11 bases in the middle. Germline CDR1 reads SGHAT; CDR2 reads FQNNGV. The CDR3 runs to 13 residues. The CDR3 sequence: CASSSERGTEAFF. In DNA form, the CDR3 reads TGTGCCAGCAGCTCCGAGAGGGGGACTGAAGCTTTCTTT.

The genes are TRBV30 and TRBJ2-3, with D uncertain. The CDR3 runs to 13 residues. In germline, CDR1 is GTSNPN, CDR2 SVGIG (reference sequence). With 3 bases removed from V and 0 bases from J, the gap between germline ends came to 7 bases. CDR3 nucleotides: TGTGCCTGGAGCGGAGCTAGCACAGATACGCAGTATTTT. The encoded protein is CAWSGASTDTQYF.

The CDR3 reads CASSLAGENTEAFF. CDR3 nucleotides: TGTGCCAGCAGCCTGGCCGGGGAGAACACTGAAGCTTTCTTT. The gene calls are TRBV28 and TRBJ1-1; D uncertain. This CDR3 contains 14 residues. Germline V CDR1 and CDR2: MDHEN, SYDVKM. Trimming took off 6 bases at V and 1 base at J, with 12 bases between the two ends. The whole variable domain, filled in from reference TRBV28 and TRBJ1-1, reads DVKVTQSSRYLVKRTGEKVFLECVQDMDHENMFWYRQDPGLGLRLIYFSYDVKMKEKGDIPEGYSVSREKKERFSLILESASTNQTSMYLCASSLAGENTEAFFGQGTRLTVV.

The chain has TRBV3-1 (or the pseudogene TRBV3-2) and TRBJ1-2; D gene unclear. The CDR3 spans 15 residues. Trimming left V 0 bases short and J 2 bases short, with 10 bases between. The germline V gene encodes CDR1 LGHDT and CDR2 YNNKEL (reference sequence). CDR3 bases: TGTGCCAGCAGCCAAGATTCTTCGGGGAACTATGGCTACACCTTC. Its translation: CASSQDSSGNYGYTF.

The CDR3 sequence: CASSYPTGDNGYTF. DNA for the CDR3: TGTGCCAGCAGTTACCCGACAGGGGATAATGGCTACACCTTC. The rearrangement joins TRBV5-6 to TRBJ1-2; 8 bases are a match to TRBD1. CDR3 size: 14 residues. Germline loops: CDR1 SGHDT, CDR2 YYEEEE. The V segment lost 5 bases and the J segment 6 bases; nucleotides outside the gene matches: 9.

This chain joins TRBV6-1 and TRBJ2-7; weak D call: TRBD1 (5 bases). CDR3 length equals 14 residues. Germline V gene lookup returns CDR1 MNHNS and CDR2 SASEGT. Trimming pared 2 bases from V and 3 bases from J, leaving 11 bases between. CDR3 nucleotide sequence: TGTGCCAGCAGTGAACCCCGGACATACTACGAGCAGTACTTC. Protein sequence: CASSEPRTYYEQYF.

The rearrangement uses TRBV28 and TRBJ1-1, with D perhaps matching TRBD1 (6 bases). Trimming left V 8 bases short and J 5 bases short, with 12 bases between. The V gene's germline CDR1 is MDHEN and CDR2 SYDVKM. This CDR3 is built from 12 residues. CDR3: CASHQGWTEAFF. The CDR3 DNA reads as TGTGCCAGCCACCAGGGGTGGACTGAAGCTTTCTTT.

V usage is TRBV5-4 and J usage is TRBJ2-5; 10 nucleotides match TRBD2. This CDR3 has 14 amino acids. J was trimmed by 4 bases and V by 5 bases; bases with no gene match: 5. Germline CDR1 and CDR2: SGHNT and YYREEE (reference sequence). The CDR3 DNA sequence: TGTGCCAGCAGTCCAAGACTAGCGGGAGAGACCCAGTACTTC. Translation: CASSPRLAGETQYF.

The chain recombines TRBV10-2 with TRBJ1-2, with 9 bases lining up with TRBD1. V dropped 2 bases and J dropped 4; count of bases not matched to a gene: 2. Per germline, CDR1 WSHSY and CDR2 SAAADI. This CDR3 has 14 amino acids. CDR3 in DNA: TGCGCCAGCAGTGAGGACAGGGGGAGCTATGGCTACACCTTC. The encoded protein is CASSEDRGSYGYTF.

This clone was observed once. The chain joins TRBV6-6 to TRBJ2-1; tentatively, D is TRBD2 (5 bases). Germline V gene data show CDR1 as MNHNY and CDR2 as SVGAGI (reference sequence). This CDR3 contains 11 residues. The ends were cut back, 7 bases at V and 12 bases at J, with 13 bases in the middle. CDR3 protein: CASTASHMQFF. CDR3 DNA: TGTGCCAGCACCGCTAGCCACATGCAGTTCTTC.

V usage is TRBV3-1 (or the pseudogene TRBV3-2) and J usage is TRBJ2-5, with a possible D match to TRBD2 (6 bases). Germline V gene sequence: CDR1 LGHDT, CDR2 YNNKEL (reference sequence). The CDR3 is 13 amino acids. Trimming removed 5 bases from V and 2 bases from J, with 9 bases in between. CDR3 loop: CASSADYQETQYF. CDR3 coding DNA: TGTGCCAGCAGCGCGGACTATCAAGAGACCCAGTACTTC.

V usage is TRBV3-1 (or the pseudogene TRBV3-2) and J usage is TRBJ2-6; 7 positions match TRBD1. Losses at the gene ends were 3 bases for V and 4 bases for J; bases not matched to a gene: 12. The CDR3 is 18 residues long. Germline V CDR1 and CDR2: LGHDT, YNNKEL (reference sequence). The CDR3 DNA follows: TGTGCCAGCAGCCATGACAGGGAGTTGGTCTCCGGGGCCAACGTCCTGACTTTC. Amino acid sequence: CASSHDRELVSGANVLTF.

The rearrangement joins TRBV28 to TRBJ1-4, with TRBD1 matching 8 bases. The CDR3 is made up of 15 amino acids. From germline, CDR1 is MDHEN and CDR2 SYDVKM. V shed 3 bases and J 7 bases; nucleotides not matched to a gene: 7. The CDR3 loop reads CASSLGQDGVEKLFF. CDR3 DNA: TGTGCCAGCAGTTTGGGACAGGACGGGGTTGAAAAACTGTTTTTT.

The J gene is TRBJ2-1, the V gene TRBV28, with 9 bases identical to TRBD1. V lost 3 bases to trimming and J lost 4 bases; unmatched junction nucleotides: 4. CDR1 and CDR2 (germline): MDHEN, SYDVKM. The CDR3 runs to 15 residues. CDR3 protein: CASSLWDREYNEQFF. Written as DNA, the CDR3 is TGTGCCAGCAGTTTGTGGGACAGGGAATACAATGAGCAGTTCTTC.